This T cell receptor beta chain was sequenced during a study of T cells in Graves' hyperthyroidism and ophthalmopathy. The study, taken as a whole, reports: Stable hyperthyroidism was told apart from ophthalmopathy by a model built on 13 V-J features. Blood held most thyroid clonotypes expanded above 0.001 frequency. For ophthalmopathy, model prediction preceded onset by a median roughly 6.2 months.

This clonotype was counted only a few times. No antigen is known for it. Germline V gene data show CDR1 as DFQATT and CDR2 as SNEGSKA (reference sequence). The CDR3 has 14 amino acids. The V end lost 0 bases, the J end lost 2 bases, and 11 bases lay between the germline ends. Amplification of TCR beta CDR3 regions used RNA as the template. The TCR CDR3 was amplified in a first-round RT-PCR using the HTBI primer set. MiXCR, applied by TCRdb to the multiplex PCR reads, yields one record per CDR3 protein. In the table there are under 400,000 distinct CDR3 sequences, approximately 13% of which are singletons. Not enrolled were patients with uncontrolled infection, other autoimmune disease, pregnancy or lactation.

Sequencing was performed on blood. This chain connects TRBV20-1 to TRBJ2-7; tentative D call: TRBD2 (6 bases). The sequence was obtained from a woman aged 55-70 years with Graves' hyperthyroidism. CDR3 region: CSARDSWGAYEQYF. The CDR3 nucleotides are TGCAGTGCTAGAGATTCGTGGGGGGCCTACGAGCAGTACTTC.